A selection of T cell receptor beta chains follows, all from one sample in a study of CD8 T cells in ankylosing spondylitis. TCRdb passed the 5' RACE reads through MiXCR, listing each CDR3 protein once. This table has approximately 400,000 distinct CDR3 sequences, 17% appearing once. The material sequenced was blood, either unsorted or a sorted T cell fraction (not recorded which). All receptors come from a male donor with ankylosing spondylitis. The CDR3 runs from the conserved cysteine through the conserved F or W. D genes are given only for firm matches. Rows may omit the clone size; those that give it use once, few, many or a size class.

few	TRBJ1-1	TRBV27	-	TGTGCCAGCAGTCTACGGCCGGGGGCTGTCATGAACACTGAAGCTTTCTTT	CASSLRPGAVMNTEAFF
-	TRBJ2-5	TRBV15	-	TGTGCCACCAGCGTGAAAGAGACCCAGTACTTC	CATSVKETQYF
-	TRBJ1-2	TRBV20-1	-	TGCAGTGCTTACAGGGCCCCCTATGGCTACACCTTC	CSAYRAPYGYTF
-	TRBJ2-3	TRBV12-3/TRBV12-4	-	TGTGCCAGCTCTACCCGCCCAAACCCCACAGATACGCAGTATTTT	CASSTRPNPTDTQYF
-	TRBJ1-4	TRBV20-1	-	TGCAGTGCCAATCCCCTCGTAGGCAGTATGAATGAAAAACTGTTTTTT	CSANPLVGSMNEKLFF
-	TRBJ1-1	TRBV6-5	-	TGTGCCAGCAGTTACTCGAACAGGGCCGCCGGGGGTGAAGCTTTCTTT	CASSYSNRAAGGEAFF
few	TRBJ2-1	TRBV15	TRBD2	TGTGCCACTAAAAAGGAACTAGCGGACTACAATGAGCAGTTCTTC	CATKKELADYNEQFF
few	TRBJ2-1	TRBV7-2	TRBD2	TGTGCCAGCAGCCCACTAGCGGGAGGGCCCAATGAGCAGTTCTTC	CASSPLAGGPNEQFF
few	TRBJ2-2	TRBV7-8	-	TGTGCCAGCAGCTTATGGAAGGGGTATGGCGGCCCTAACACCGGGGAGCTGTTTTTT	CASSLWKGYGGPNTGELFF
few	TRBJ2-7	TRBV5-1	TRBD1	TGCGCCAGCAGCCCGACAGGGATAGACGAGCAGTACTTC	CASSPTGIDEQYF
-	TRBJ2-3	TRBV20-1	TRBD2	TGCAGTGCTGGGCTAGCGGGAGTTGGGGACACAGATACGCAGTATTTT	CSAGLAGVGDTDTQYF
-	TRBJ2-6	TRBV5-6	-	TGTGCCAGCAGCCAATTGACAACTTACTATTCTGGGGCCAACGTCCTGACTTTC	CASSQLTTYYSGANVLTF
few	TRBJ1-5	TRBV6-2/TRBV6-3	-	TGTGCCAGCAGTTTTAGGGACTACAATCAGCCCCAGCATTTT	CASSFRDYNQPQHF
-	TRBJ1-5	TRBV20-1	TRBD1	TGCAGTGCTTTCCAGGGGGGGGTCAACAATCAGCCCCAGCATTTT	CSAFQGGVNNQPQHF
-	TRBJ2-1	TRBV12-3/TRBV12-4	-	TGTGCCAGCAGCGAAGGGGGGGAGCAGTTCTTC	CASSEGGEQFF